A single sample is the source of the 6 T cell receptor beta chains below, sequenced in a study of T cells expressing NK-cell markers. TCRdb reanalyzed the 5' RACE reads and collapses them to one entry per CDR3 protein, without DNA. Its table records over 200,000 distinct CDR3 sequences. Sequencing input: blood T cells: a sorted CD56 or NKG2C T cell subset, CD4+ or CD8+ T cells, or bulk PBMC T cells (not recorded which). These receptors all stem from a man aged 18 to 30 in good health.

The J gene is TRBJ2-3, the V gene TRBV5-1. The CDR3 totals 12 residues. Germline lookup yields CDR1 SGHRS and CDR2 YFSETQ. The CDR3 here is CASSSRGDTQYF.

The rearrangement joins TRBV20-1 to TRBJ1-2. The CDR3 length is 13 residues. Germline V lookup: CDR1 DFQATT, CDR2 SNEGSKA (reference sequence). CDR3 loop: CSAEADFNYGYTF.

This sequence joins TRBV4-2 and TRBJ2-1. Per germline, CDR1 LGHNA and CDR2 YNFKEQ. This CDR3 comprises 12 residues. CDR3 amino acids: CAAGNAYNEQFF.

The chain combines TRBV5-1 with TRBJ2-5. The length of the CDR3 is 14 residues. The germline gives CDR1 SGHRS, CDR2 YFSETQ. CDR3: CASSLGAQRGTQYF. Full variable domain (outside the CDR3, taken from reference TRBV5-1 and TRBJ2-5): KAGVTQTPRYLIKTRGQQVTLSCSPISGHRSVSWYQQTPGQGLQFLFEYFSETQRNKGNFPGRFSGRQFSNSRSEMNVSTLELGDSALYLCASSLGAQRGTQYFGPGTRLLVL.

This sequence joins TRBV20-1 and TRBJ1-5. Germline-derived CDR1 and CDR2 are DFQATT and SNEGSKA (reference sequence). The CDR3 runs to 16 residues. CDR3 sequence: CSARALRTLGNQPQHF.

The chain links TRBV12-3 or TRBV12-4 to TRBJ2-1. The CDR3 contains 14 residues. CDR3 sequence reads: CASSFAGISNEQFF.